This note documents a single T cell receptor beta chain sequence. The CDR3 length is 18 residues. The V gene end was trimmed by 3 bases and the J gene end by 1 base; junction bases not matched to a gene: 10. Germline CDR1 MGHRA, CDR2 YSYEKL. Repertoires were generated with immunoSEQ multiplex PCR, while TCRdb's copy carries only in-frame clones and drops some. The table has 250,000 to 400,000 clones, 85% seen once; the top ten hold 1.9%. This record belongs to a study of blood T cell repertoires in COVID-19. Background on the study: Sources were T cells, B-cell-depleted T cells, or PBMCs; the material itself was cDNA or gDNA.

Participant ages covered roughly 18 to 89 years across 20 to 30 US areas. Clinical histories supplied by participants themselves formed the basis of cohort assignment. People in the exposed group encountered a COVID-19 case within 2 weeks before entering the study. The TCR sequence derives from a woman between 25 and 40 years old who had been exposed to COVID-19. The chain recombines TRBV4-1 with TRBJ1-5; 9 bases line up with TRBD1. The sequencing input was PBMCs or T cells enriched from blood (not recorded which). In DNA, the CDR3 is TGCGCCAGCAGCCACCCCGGGACAGGGTTGGTAAGCAATCAGCCCCAGCATTTT. It is translated as CASSHPGTGLVSNQPQHF.